This paragraph covers one TCR beta chain sequence. The antigen is unknown. Time point meaning: recipient sample about 28 days before transplant, after cytoreduction. The table came from immunoSEQ multiplex PCR; TCRdb's copy has only in-frame clones and leaves some out. Of 15,000 to 20,000 clones in the sample, 77% were seen once. This sample stems from a study of T cell clonotyping in hematopoietic cell transplantation. For the study at large: Pretransplant recipient samples were taken after cytoreduction.

General study points: Without cell sorting, CD4 versus CD8 contributions remain unresolved. Broader posttransplant TCR repertoire diversity was predicted by graft donor and pretransplant recipient Inverse Simpson Index values.

This material consisted of peripheral blood mononuclear cells, taken before stem cell transplant. This TCR came from a man in his 60s with acute myeloid leukemia. Some clones in this sample may be carry-over from other donors' samples.

CDR3 coding DNA: TGTGCCAGCAGTCGAGACAGGGACAACTATGGCTACACCTTC. As protein: CASSRDRDNYGYTF. The chain is built from TRBV7-2 and TRBJ1-2, with 7 bases fitting TRBD1. The germline gives CDR1 SGHTA, CDR2 FQGNSA. The CDR3 has 14 residues. V gave up 6 bases and J gave up 2 bases; unmatched junction bases: 6.